Detailed here is one TCR beta chain. The entry originates in a study of blood T cell repertoires in COVID-19. Turning to the study itself: Sample material is recorded as cDNA or gDNA derived from T cells, B-cell-depleted T cells, or PBMCs.

As processed by the authors: The authors estimated nucleated cell counts from reference gene primer amplification. Sequenced by immunoSEQ multiplex PCR; TCRdb stores in-frame clones only, minus some. V and J calls plus clone size are reproduced from that table; the DNA served to infer D and trimming. The sample shows about 270,000 clones, roughly 84% of them seen only once. Germline values: CDR1 MNHEY, CDR2 SVGAGI. With 0 bases clipped from V and 8 bases from J, the junction kept 7 bases outside the gene matches. This CDR3 has 16 amino acids. The sample consisted of peripheral blood. The chain has TRBV6-5 and TRBJ2-1; TRBD2 matches 10 bases. This sequence originates from a woman aged 18-29 years with acute or convalescent COVID-19. CDR3 sequence (DNA): TGTGCCAGCAGTTACTCGAGGGCTAGCGGGAGCGATGAGCAGTTCTTC. Translating gives CASSYSRASGSDEQFF.